This TCR beta chain was identified during a study of blood T cell repertoires in COVID-19. Overall study: The United States, Italy and Spain supplied acute and convalescent COVID-19 samples. T cells, B-cell-depleted T cells, or PBMCs supplied cDNA or gDNA.

CDR1 and CDR2 from the germline V gene are SGHTA and FQGNSA. The CDR3 consists of 15 residues. J gave up 0 bases and V 3 bases, and 4 bases lay outside the gene matches. This clone has a handful of counts. In the original workflow: Quantification of nucleated cells was approximated via reference gene primer amplification. Using immunoSEQ multiplex PCR, the repertoire was profiled, and TCRdb retains in-frame clones only, with some absent. V and J calls and clone size come straight from that table; D and trimming were deduced from the DNA. The data hold some 25,000 clones, with 92% observed a single time.

This TCR was sampled from a man between 65 and 80 years old with active COVID-19. V gene TRBV7-2 combines with J gene TRBJ2-7; 8 bases agree with TRBD2. Sequenced: peripheral blood. For the CDR3, the DNA is TGTGCCAGCAGCTTCTTAGCGGGGAGCTCCTACGAGCAGTACTTC. Translating it yields CASSFLAGSSYEQYF.